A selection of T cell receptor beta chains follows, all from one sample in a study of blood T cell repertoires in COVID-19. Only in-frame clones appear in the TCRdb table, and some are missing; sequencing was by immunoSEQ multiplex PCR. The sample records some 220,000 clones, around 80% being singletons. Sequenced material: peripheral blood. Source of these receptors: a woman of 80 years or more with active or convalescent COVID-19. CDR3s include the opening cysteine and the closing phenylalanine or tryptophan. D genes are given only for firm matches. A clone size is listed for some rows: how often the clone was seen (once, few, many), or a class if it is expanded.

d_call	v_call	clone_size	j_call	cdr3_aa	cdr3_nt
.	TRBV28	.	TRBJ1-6	CASRQQNNSPLHF	TGTGCCAGCAGGCAACAGAATAATTCACCCCTCCACTTT
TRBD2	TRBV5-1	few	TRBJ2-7	CASSLAGGPLSAYEQYF	TGCGCCAGCAGCTTGGCGGGGGGTCCCTTATCTGCCTACGAGCAGTACTTC
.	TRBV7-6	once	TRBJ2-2	CASSSGEGSTGELFF	TGTGCCAGCAGCTCTGGGGAAGGGAGCACCGGGGAGCTGTTTTTT
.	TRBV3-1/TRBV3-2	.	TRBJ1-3	CASSQSVGNTIYF	TGTGCCAGCAGCCAATCCGTCGGAAACACCATATATTTT
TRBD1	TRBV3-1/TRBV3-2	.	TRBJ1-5	CASSQDPGGGQPQHF	TGTGCCAGCAGCCAAGATCCAGGGGGCGGTCAGCCCCAGCATTTT
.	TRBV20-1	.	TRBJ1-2	CSASPRAGYGYTF	TGCAGTGCTAGTCCCAGGGCTGGCTATGGCTACACCTTC
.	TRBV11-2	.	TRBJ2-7	CASSAIQGREQYF	TGTGCCAGCAGCGCCATCCAGGGCAGGGAGCAGTACTTC
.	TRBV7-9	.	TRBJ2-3	CASSLGLAITDTQYF	TGTGCCAGCAGCTTAGGGCTAGCGATCACAGATACGCAGTATTTT
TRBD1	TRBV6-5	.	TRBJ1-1	CASQVQGARGTEAFF	TGTGCCAGCCAGGTACAGGGGGCGCGGGGCACTGAAGCTTTCTTT
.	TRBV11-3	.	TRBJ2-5	CASSPGGGLQETQYF	TGTGCCAGCAGCCCCGGAGGGGGCCTCCAGGAGACCCAGTACTTC
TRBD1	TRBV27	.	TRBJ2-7	CASSLSGQGASYEQYF	TGTGCCAGCAGTCTTTCGGGACAGGGGGCATCCTACGAGCAGTACTTC
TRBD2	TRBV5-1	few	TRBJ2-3	CASSLDPPSGGTDTQYF	TGCGCCAGCAGCTTGGATCCCCCTAGCGGGGGCACAGATACGCAGTATTTT
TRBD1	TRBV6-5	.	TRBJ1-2	CASRARGLGTHGYTF	TGTGCCAGCAGGGCCAGGGGGCTTGGGACGCATGGCTACACCTTC
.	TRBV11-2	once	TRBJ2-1	CASSLGYQGSRVF	TGTGCCAGCAGCTTGGGATATCAGGGCAGTAGGGTCTTC
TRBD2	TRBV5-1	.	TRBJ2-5	CASSLASGGQETQYF	TGCGCCAGCAGCTTGGCCTCGGGGGGGCAAGAGACCCAGTACTTC
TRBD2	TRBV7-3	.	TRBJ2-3	CASSLTSGVTDTQYF	TGTGCCAGCAGCTTGACTAGCGGGGTCACAGATACGCAGTATTTT
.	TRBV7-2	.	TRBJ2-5	CASSLGPGRQETQYF	TGTGCCAGCAGCTTAGGTCCAGGGCGCCAAGAGACCCAGTACTTC
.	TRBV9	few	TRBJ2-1	CASSVRDTRSDEQFF	TGTGCCAGCAGCGTACGGGACACCCGTTCGGATGAGCAGTTCTTC
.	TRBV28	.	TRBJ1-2	CASSQGYYGYTF	TGTGCCAGCAGCCAGGGGTACTATGGCTACACCTTC
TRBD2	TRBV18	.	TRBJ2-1	CASSPGLAGGENEQFF	TGTGCCAGCTCACCGGGACTAGCGGGAGGTGAAAATGAGCAGTTCTTC
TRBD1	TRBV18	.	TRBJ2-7	CASQTWDRVHEQYF	TGTGCCAGTCAGACCTGGGACAGGGTGCACGAGCAGTACTTC
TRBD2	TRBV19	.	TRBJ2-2	CASSPAGVDTGELFF	TGTGCCAGTAGTCCGGCGGGGGTAGACACCGGGGAGCTGTTTTTT
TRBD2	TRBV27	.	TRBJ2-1	CASSPWTSGSSTEQFF	TGTGCCAGCAGTCCATGGACTAGCGGGAGTTCTACTGAGCAGTTCTTC
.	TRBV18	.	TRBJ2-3	CASSPFTRGTDTQYF	TGTGCCAGCTCACCATTCACGAGGGGCACAGATACGCAGTATTTT
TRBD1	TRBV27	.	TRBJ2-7	CASRYRGPSREQYF	TGTGCCAGCAGGTACAGGGGTCCGTCTCGCGAGCAGTACTTC
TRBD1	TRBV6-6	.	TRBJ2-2	CASSYGTGPSGELFF	TGTGCCAGCAGTTACGGGACAGGGCCTTCCGGGGAGCTGTTTTTT
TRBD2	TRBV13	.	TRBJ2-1	CASSHAGGDLYNEQFF	TGTGCCAGCAGCCACGCGGGGGGCGATCTCTACAATGAGCAGTTCTTC
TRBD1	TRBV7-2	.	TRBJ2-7	CASRQGQERVYEQYF	TGTGCCAGCAGGCAGGGACAGGAAAGGGTCTACGAGCAGTACTTC
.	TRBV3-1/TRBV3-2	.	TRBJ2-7	CASSQVRGSYEQYF	TGTGCCAGCAGCCAAGTCCGGGGCTCCTACGAGCAGTACTTC
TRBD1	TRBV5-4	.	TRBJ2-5	CASSLDARQGWETQYF	TGTGCCAGCAGCTTAGACGCTAGACAGGGCTGGGAGACCCAGTACTTC
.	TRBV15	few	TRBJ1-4	CATSRQVPNEKLFF	TGTGCCACCAGCAGACAGGTTCCTAATGAAAAACTGTTTTTT
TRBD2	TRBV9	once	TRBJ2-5	CASSAEGLAGGPYQETQYF	TGTGCCAGCAGCGCTGAGGGACTAGCGGGGGGCCCGTACCAAGAGACCCAGTACTTC
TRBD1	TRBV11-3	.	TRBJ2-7	CASSSQNRGSYEQYF	TGTGCCAGCAGCTCACAAAACAGGGGGTCCTACGAGCAGTACTTC
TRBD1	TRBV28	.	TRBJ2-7	CASRTPGGPYEQYF	TGTGCCAGCAGGACCCCAGGGGGCCCCTACGAGCAGTACTTC
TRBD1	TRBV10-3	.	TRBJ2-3	CAISSDRDGVTQYF	TGTGCCATCAGTTCTGACAGGGATGGGGTTACGCAGTATTTT
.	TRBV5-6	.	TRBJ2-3	CASSFLRDLGTDTQYF	TGTGCCAGCAGCTTTCTGCGGGACCTGGGCACAGATACGCAGTATTTT
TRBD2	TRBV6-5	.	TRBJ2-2	CASSYSGGSRTGELFF	TGTGCCAGCAGTTACTCTGGCGGGAGTAGGACCGGGGAGCTGTTTTTT
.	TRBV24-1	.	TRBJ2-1	CATSDNGGFEQFF	TGTGCCACCAGTGATAACGGCGGATTTGAGCAGTTCTTC
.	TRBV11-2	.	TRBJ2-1	CASVLNSYNEQFF	TGTGCCAGCGTGCTAAACTCCTACAATGAGCAGTTCTTC
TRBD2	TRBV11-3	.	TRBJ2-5	CASSLGSTSGGRETQYF	TGTGCCAGCAGCTTAGGATCGACTAGCGGGGGGAGGGAGACCCAGTACTTC
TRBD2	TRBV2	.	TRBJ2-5	CASKASGRVRETQYF	TGTGCCTCCAAGGCCAGCGGGAGGGTCAGGGAGACCCAGTACTTC
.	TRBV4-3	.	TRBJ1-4	CASSQHQGNVEKLFF	TGCGCCAGCAGCCAACATCAGGGGAATGTAGAAAAACTGTTTTTT
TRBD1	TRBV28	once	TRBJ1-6	CASSTPLGQGNSPLHF	TGTGCCAGCAGTACCCCCCTGGGACAGGGGAATTCACCCCTCCACTTT
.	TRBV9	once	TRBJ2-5	CASSGGRQETQYF	TGTGCCAGCAGCGGTGGGAGGCAAGAGACCCAGTACTTC
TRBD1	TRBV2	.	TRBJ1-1	CASTQAGGSVFF	TGTGCCAGCACCCAGGCAGGGGGGAGTGTTTTCTTT
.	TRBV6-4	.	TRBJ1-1	CASSPHSLGGNTEAFF	TGTGCCAGCAGTCCACACTCGTTGGGGGGTAACACTGAAGCTTTCTTT
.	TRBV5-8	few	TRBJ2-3	CASSLQGGSTDTQYF	TGTGCCAGCAGCCTACAGGGGGGGAGCACAGATACGCAGTATTTT
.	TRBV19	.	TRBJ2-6	CASSIDREAGANVLTF	TGTGCCAGTAGTATCGACAGGGAGGCTGGGGCCAACGTCCTGACTTTC
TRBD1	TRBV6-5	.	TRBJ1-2	CASSYGQGNYGYTF	TGTGCCAGCAGTTACGGACAGGGGAACTATGGCTACACCTTC
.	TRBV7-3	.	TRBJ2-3	CASSPRRPGLLTDTQYF	TGTGCCAGCAGCCCGAGGCGGCCAGGACTACTCACAGATACGCAGTATTTT
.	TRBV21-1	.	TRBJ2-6	CASSKGEASGANVLTF	TGTGCCAGCAGCAAAGGAGAAGCTTCTGGGGCCAACGTCCTGACTTTC
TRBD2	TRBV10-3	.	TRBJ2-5	CAISGPAGVQTQYF	TGTGCCATCAGTGGTCCAGCGGGGGTGCAGACCCAGTACTTC
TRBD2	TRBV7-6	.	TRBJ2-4	CASSLGLAGAGAKNIQYF	TGTGCCAGCAGCTTGGGACTAGCGGGGGCGGGGGCCAAAAACATTCAGTACTTC
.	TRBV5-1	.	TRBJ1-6	CASSLGAVDSPLHF	TGCGCCAGCAGCTTGGGGGCAGTCGATTCACCCCTCCACTTT
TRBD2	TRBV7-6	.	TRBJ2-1	CASSLLTSGNYNEQFF	TGTGCCAGCAGCTTATTAACTAGCGGGAACTACAATGAGCAGTTCTTC
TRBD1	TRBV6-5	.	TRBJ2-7	CASSTGQGAFYEQYF	TGTGCCAGCAGTACAGGACAGGGGGCTTTTTACGAGCAGTACTTC
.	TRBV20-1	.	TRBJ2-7	CSASPRTSYEQYF	TGCAGTGCTAGTCCGCGAACCTCCTACGAGCAGTACTTC
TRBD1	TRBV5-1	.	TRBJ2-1	CASSQDTGGVEQFF	TGCGCCAGCAGCCAAGATACAGGGGGCGTTGAGCAGTTCTTC
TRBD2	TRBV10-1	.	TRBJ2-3	CASIGTSFSTDTQYF	TGCGCCAGCATCGGGACTAGCTTTTCTACAGATACGCAGTATTTT